This record covers a single TCR beta chain. The data originate from a study of blood T cell repertoires in COVID-19. Overall study context: The United States, Italy and Spain provided the acute and convalescent COVID-19 samples. Sample material is recorded as cDNA or gDNA derived from T cells, B-cell-depleted T cells, or PBMCs.

In the source study's methods: Nucleated cell counts were estimated from reference gene primer amplification. Using immunoSEQ multiplex PCR, the repertoire was profiled, and TCRdb retains in-frame clones only, with some absent. D and trimming were read from the DNA, whereas the V and J calls and clone size are those reported in that table. The table has 120,000 to 150,000 clones, about 82% seen once; the top ten hold over 8%. Germline V gene lookup returns CDR1 SGDLS and CDR2 YYNGEE. Trimming shortened V by 1 base and J by 8 bases, and 26 bases separated the two germline ends. The CDR3 contains 18 residues.

The receptor was isolated from a woman in her sixties with acute or convalescent COVID-19. The genes are TRBV9 and TRBJ2-3, with D maybe TRBD2 (7 bases). The specimen was peripheral blood. The CDR3 DNA is TGTGCCAGCAGCGTAACCCGGGGGATGGGGGGGCCCTGGAGTACGCAGTATTTT. Amino acids: CASSVTRGMGGPWSTQYF.